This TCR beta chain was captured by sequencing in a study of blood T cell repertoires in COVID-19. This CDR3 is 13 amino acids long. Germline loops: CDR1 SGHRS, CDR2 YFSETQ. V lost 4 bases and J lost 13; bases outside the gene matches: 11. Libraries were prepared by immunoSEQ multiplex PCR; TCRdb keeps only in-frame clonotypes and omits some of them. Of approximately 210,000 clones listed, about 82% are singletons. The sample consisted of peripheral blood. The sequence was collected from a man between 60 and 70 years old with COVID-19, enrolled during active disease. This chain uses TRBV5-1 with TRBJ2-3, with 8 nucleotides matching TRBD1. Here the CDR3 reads CASSIPGTGGKYF. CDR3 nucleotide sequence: TGCGCCAGCAGCATACCCGGGACAGGAGGGAAGTATTTT.